This is a list of T cell receptor beta chains from one sample in a study of blood T cells in healthy people across ages. MiXCR, run by TCRdb on the 5' RACE reads, gives a single entry per CDR3 protein. Among approximately 810,000 distinct CDR3 sequences, around 26% were seen once, and the ten largest hold about 18%. Sequenced: blood. These receptors were collected from a woman of 80 years or more in good health. CDR3s include the opening cysteine and the closing phenylalanine or tryptophan. Each record gives: V gene, J gene, D gene, clone size, CDR3 DNA, CDR3 protein. D genes are given only for firm matches. Only some rows state a clone size, as once, few, many or a class for expanded clones.

V: TRBV6-5; J: TRBJ2-6; D: -; size: many; DNA: TGTGCCAGCAGTTACTCGATCAGCACTGGGGCCAACGTCCTGACTTTC; CDR3: CASSYSISTGANVLTF
V: TRBV6-5; J: TRBJ1-3; D: -; size: many; DNA: TGTGCCAGCTCCCGAGAATCTGGAAACACCATATATTTT; CDR3: CASSRESGNTIYF
V: TRBV10-3; J: TRBJ2-7; D: TRBD1; size: many; DNA: TGTGCCATCAGGGCCGGGACAGGGGAAAACGAGCAGTACTTC; CDR3: CAIRAGTGENEQYF
V: TRBV20-1; J: TRBJ2-2; D: -; size: once; DNA: TGCAGTGCAAGGGGGGTTCGAGGGGCTGGGGAGCTGTTTTTT; CDR3: CSARGVRGAGELFF
V: TRBV6-1; J: TRBJ1-5; D: TRBD1; size: few; DNA: TGTGCCAGCAGTGAAAAAATCGGGACAGGCAAAAATCAGCCCCAGCATTTT; CDR3: CASSEKIGTGKNQPQHF
V: TRBV20-1; J: TRBJ1-1; D: -; size: -; DNA: TGCAGTGCTAGGGGAGGATACACTGAAGCTTTCTTT; CDR3: CSARGGYTEAFF
V: TRBV5-1; J: TRBJ2-7; D: -; size: few; DNA: TGCGCCAGCAGCTTGGAGTCTACAGGGTCCTACGAGCAGTACTTC; CDR3: CASSLESTGSYEQYF
V: TRBV7-2; J: TRBJ2-7; D: -; size: many; DNA: TGTGCCAGCAGCCCTCAGGGGATTCCGCCCGAGCAGTACTTC; CDR3: CASSPQGIPPEQYF
V: TRBV19; J: TRBJ1-5; D: TRBD1; size: -; DNA: TGTGCCAGTAGTATTGAGCAGGGGGTAAGCAATCAGCCCCAGCATTTT; CDR3: CASSIEQGVSNQPQHF
V: TRBV7-6; J: TRBJ2-7; D: TRBD1; size: many; DNA: TGTGCCAGCAGCAGATCCGGGACAGGCTCCTACGAGCAGTACTTC; CDR3: CASSRSGTGSYEQYF
V: TRBV5-1; J: TRBJ2-4; D: TRBD2; size: few; DNA: TGCGCCAGCAGCTTGGATAGTGGTAGCGGGGGGAAAAACATTCAGTACTTC; CDR3: CASSLDSGSGGKNIQYF
V: TRBV7-2; J: TRBJ2-5; D: -; size: -; DNA: TGTGCCAGCAGCTTAGCCCAAGCCAGCCAAGAGACCCAGTACTTC; CDR3: CASSLAQASQETQYF
V: TRBV10-3; J: TRBJ2-1; D: TRBD1; size: few; DNA: TGTGCCATCAGAAGGACAGGGGAGGTCAATGAGCAGTTCTTC; CDR3: CAIRRTGEVNEQFF
V: TRBV19; J: TRBJ2-3; D: -; size: few; DNA: TGTGCCAGTAGTATGCTTGTGAGCACTAGCACAGATACGCAGTATTTT; CDR3: CASSMLVSTSTDTQYF
V: TRBV15; J: TRBJ2-5; D: TRBD2; size: many; DNA: TGTGCCACCAGCAGAGTACTGGGACTAGCGGGGGGTCAAGAGACCCAGTACTTC; CDR3: CATSRVLGLAGGQETQYF
V: TRBV5-1; J: TRBJ2-3; D: TRBD2; size: many; DNA: TGCGCCAGCAGCTTCGAGCGGGGGGTAACAGATACGCAGTATTTT; CDR3: CASSFERGVTDTQYF
V: TRBV7-6; J: TRBJ2-5; D: TRBD2; size: many; DNA: TGTGCCAGCAGCTTAGGGGGGACTAGGGTGGAGACCCAGTACTTC; CDR3: CASSLGGTRVETQYF
V: TRBV20-1; J: TRBJ1-5; D: -; size: few; DNA: TGCAGTGCTAGCGCGGACGGGGTTTGGCCCCAGCATTTT; CDR3: CSASADGVWPQHF
V: TRBV7-9; J: TRBJ2-3; D: TRBD1; size: many; DNA: TGTGCCAGCAGCTCTAGGGACAGGGGAGGAGATACGCAGTATTTT; CDR3: CASSSRDRGGDTQYF
V: TRBV20-1; J: TRBJ2-3; D: -; size: -; DNA: TGCAGTGCTATATGGTCCAGGGCGGCAGATGCGCAGTATTTT; CDR3: CSAIWSRAADAQYF
V: TRBV7-2; J: TRBJ1-5; D: TRBD1; size: many; DNA: TGTGCCAGCAGCATAACCGGACAGGGCAATCAGCCCCAGCATTTT; CDR3: CASSITGQGNQPQHF
V: TRBV2; J: TRBJ2-1; D: -; size: -; DNA: TGTGCCGGCATCGGACAACCGACAGGTTTCAATGAGCAGTTCTTC; CDR3: CAGIGQPTGFNEQFF
V: TRBV7-2; J: TRBJ2-1; D: TRBD2; size: many; DNA: TGTGCCAGCAGCTTAGATAGACTAGCGGGGGGCGATGAGCAGTTCTTC; CDR3: CASSLDRLAGGDEQFF
V: TRBV3-1; J: TRBJ1-2; D: -; size: -; DNA: TGTGCCAGCAGCCAAGCTAGCGGCCACACCTTC; CDR3: CASSQASGHTF
V: TRBV12-3/TRBV12-4; J: TRBJ2-3; D: -; size: -; DNA: TGTGCCAGCATCCCTAGAGTCAGAGCAGATGTGCAGTATTTT; CDR3: CASIPRVRADVQYF
V: TRBV20-1; J: TRBJ1-2; D: -; size: many; DNA: TGCAGTGCTAGAGATCGGGGTAATGGCTACACCTTC; CDR3: CSARDRGNGYTF
V: TRBV4-1; J: TRBJ1-2; D: -; size: few; DNA: TGCGCCAGCAGCGAACAGGGAACTATGGGCTACACCTTC; CDR3: CASSEQGTMGYTF
V: TRBV20-1; J: TRBJ1-4; D: TRBD1; size: many; DNA: TGCAGTGCGGTGGACAGGGGAGCTAATGAAAAACTGTTTTTT; CDR3: CSAVDRGANEKLFF
V: TRBV6-5; J: TRBJ2-2; D: TRBD1; size: few; DNA: TGTGCCAGCAGAAGACAGGGGAGGAACACCGGGGAGCTGTTTTTT; CDR3: CASRRQGRNTGELFF
V: TRBV20-1; J: TRBJ2-5; D: TRBD2; size: many; DNA: TGCAGTGCTAGACCCGTGGGGGGGGAGACCCAGTACTTC; CDR3: CSARPVGGETQYF
V: TRBV9; J: TRBJ2-3; D: -; size: -; DNA: TGTGCCAGCAGCGTTGGTAGCTGTGATACGCAGTATTTT; CDR3: CASSVGSCDTQYF
V: TRBV5-1; J: TRBJ1-1; D: TRBD1; size: many; DNA: TGCGCCAGCAGCTGGGGACAGACGAACACTGAAGCTTTCTTT; CDR3: CASSWGQTNTEAFF
V: TRBV7-8; J: TRBJ1-2; D: -; size: -; DNA: TGTGCCAGCAGCCCGAGGGTGGGGGTTCTCTATGGCTACACCTTC; CDR3: CASSPRVGVLYGYTF
V: TRBV12-3/TRBV12-4; J: TRBJ1-5; D: -; size: -; DNA: TGTGCCAGCAGTTTACGGGGTCTAGGACAGCCCCAGCATTTT; CDR3: CASSLRGLGQPQHF
V: TRBV28; J: TRBJ2-7; D: TRBD2; size: many; DNA: TGTGCCAGCAGCATTAGCGGGGGGCCCGCCTACGAGCAGTACTTC; CDR3: CASSISGGPAYEQYF
V: TRBV20-1; J: TRBJ2-7; D: TRBD1; size: -; DNA: TGCAGTGCATACAGGGGTAGCGAGCAGTACTTC; CDR3: CSAYRGSEQYF
V: TRBV12-3/TRBV12-4; J: TRBJ1-2; D: -; size: many; DNA: TGTGCCAGCAGTTCTCTGACAGTTTATGGCTACACCTTC; CDR3: CASSSLTVYGYTF
V: TRBV30; J: TRBJ1-5; D: -; size: -; DNA: TGTGCCTGGAGTGTAGGGACCGGCCCCAATCAGCCCCAGCATTTT; CDR3: CAWSVGTGPNQPQHF
V: TRBV7-2; J: TRBJ1-6; D: TRBD1; size: -; DNA: TGTACCAGCAGCCGAACAGGGACAGGGGTAAATTCACCCCTCCACTTT; CDR3: CTSSRTGTGVNSPLHF
V: TRBV6-6; J: TRBJ1-2; D: -; size: -; DNA: TGTGCCAGCAGCATTCCAGGGACCTATGGCTACACCTTC; CDR3: CASSIPGTYGYTF
V: TRBV3-1; J: TRBJ1-6; D: -; size: many; DNA: TGTGCCAGCAGCTTAACCGGTCTTACCGGCCGCGGATCACCCCTCCACTTT; CDR3: CASSLTGLTGRGSPLHF
V: TRBV24-1; J: TRBJ2-1; D: -; size: few; DNA: TGTGCCACCAGCGGGCTAGTAAGTCACGAGCAGTTCTTC; CDR3: CATSGLVSHEQFF
V: TRBV5-4; J: TRBJ1-2; D: -; size: many; DNA: TGTGCCAGCAGGCTCTCAACCGGGACACCGCCTGGCTACACCTTC; CDR3: CASRLSTGTPPGYTF
V: TRBV7-2; J: TRBJ1-5; D: -; size: -; DNA: TGTGCCAGCAGCTTAGCGGAGGGGAGCGGCCAGCCCCAGCATTTT; CDR3: CASSLAEGSGQPQHF
V: TRBV5-6; J: TRBJ1-2; D: -; size: -; DNA: TGTGCCAGCAGCCCAGATGAGGGAGTCATGAGGGGCTACACCTTC; CDR3: CASSPDEGVMRGYTF
V: TRBV20-1; J: TRBJ1-1; D: -; size: few; DNA: TGCAGTGCTAGTTCGCGGGGAGGCACTGAAGCTTTCTTT; CDR3: CSASSRGGTEAFF